The clone carrying this T cell receptor beta chain was detected ten times or more. The antigen is undetermined. Library preparation for TCR beta used quantitative 5'-RACE with molecular barcodes. TCRdb re-analysed the 5' RACE reads in MiXCR, keeping a single row per CDR3 protein. The data hold over 100,000 distinct CDR3 sequences, with over 6.5% observed a single time. The data belong to a study of CD8 T cells in ankylosing spondylitis. The CDR3 is 17 residues long. V was trimmed by 0 bases and J by 4 bases, leaving 16 bases between them. Germline CDR1 is DFQATT and CDR2 is SNEGSKA (reference sequence). Findings and limits, study-wide: Clones linked to the disease showed a CD8+ phenotype. They occurred at relatively low frequencies in peripheral blood.

Sequenced input: blood, either unsorted or a sorted T cell fraction (not recorded which). V usage is TRBV20-1 and J usage is TRBJ2-6, with a weak D call TRBD2 (6 bases). This sequence was found in a male donor with ankylosing spondylitis or in good health (not recorded which). CDR3 amino acids: CSARDRTGVFGANVLTF. The CDR3 DNA sequence: TGCAGTGCTAGAGATAGGACGGGAGTTTTCGGGGCCAACGTCCTGACTTTC.